A selection of T cell receptor beta chains follows, all from one sample in a study of vaccination and CD4 T cells after COVID-19. Antigens of these TCRs are unknown. TCRdb reprocessed the PCR reads with MiXCR, giving one entry per CDR3 protein. This table has over 11,000 distinct CDR3 sequences, approximately 30% appearing once. Sample: CD4+ T cells from blood, cultured in vitro, taken after SARS-CoV-2 vaccination. The receptors were gathered from a human donor who had recovered from COVID-19. Both conserved end residues are part of each CDR3. D genes are given only for firm matches. A row's size may be missing; if present it is once, few, many or a size class.

D	J	V	size	CDR3	DNA
NA	TRBJ2-2	TRBV20-1	NA	CSANPAPVSLTGELFF	TGCAGTGCAAACCCGGCTCCCGTCTCCCTCACCGGGGAGCTGTTTTTT
TRBD2	TRBJ2-3	TRBV28	NA	CASSLTTSGSRDTQYF	TGTGCCAGCAGTTTAACGACTAGCGGGAGTAGAGATACGCAGTATTTT
TRBD1	TRBJ1-2	TRBV7-9	few	CASSFQFTYRGLMGYTF	TGTGCCAGCAGCTTTCAATTTACGTACAGGGGGCTGATGGGCTACACCTTC
TRBD1	TRBJ2-2	TRBV6-1	NA	CASVRDRVSGELFF	TGTGCCAGCGTTCGGGACAGGGTGTCCGGGGAGCTGTTTTTT
NA	TRBJ1-5	TRBV20-1	few	CSARRDVNSNQPQHF	TGCAGTGCTAGGAGGGACGTCAATAGCAATCAGCCCCAGCATTTT
TRBD1	TRBJ2-7	TRBV5-1	NA	CASSSPRTGGYEQYF	TGCGCCAGCAGCTCCCCCAGGACAGGGGGCTACGAGCAGTACTTC
TRBD2	TRBJ2-5	TRBV7-3	few	CASSPGLAGAGETQYF	TGTGCCAGCAGCCCCGGACTAGCGGGAGCTGGAGAGACCCAGTACTTC
NA	TRBJ2-1	TRBV29-1	once	CSVDRALYNEQFF	TGCAGCGTTGATCGGGCCCTGTACAATGAGCAGTTCTTC
TRBD1	TRBJ2-7	TRBV20-1	few	CSANRDRAAYEQYF	TGCAGTGCTAACCGGGACAGGGCCGCCTACGAGCAGTACTTC
TRBD1	TRBJ1-1	TRBV5-1	NA	CASSQQGVMGDTEAFF	TGCGCCAGCAGTCAACAGGGGGTGATGGGGGACACTGAAGCTTTCTTT
TRBD1	TRBJ1-2	TRBV28	few	CASSFGQGSYGYTF	TGTGCCAGCAGTTTCGGACAGGGGAGCTATGGCTACACCTTC
TRBD2	TRBJ2-3	TRBV6-1	NA	CASIEHRGGERGRGIDTQYF	TGTGCCAGCATAGAACACCGGGGGGGGGAGCGAGGGAGGGGAATAGATACGCAGTATTTT
NA	TRBJ2-6	TRBV18	large	CASSPQGRASGANVLTF	TGTGCCAGCTCACCACAGGGCAGGGCATCTGGGGCCAACGTCCTGACTTTC
TRBD2	TRBJ2-3	TRBV7-2	few	CASSSSGMRTDTQYF	TGTGCCAGCAGCTCTAGCGGGATGAGGACAGATACGCAGTATTTT
NA	TRBJ1-5	TRBV28	few	CASSLPTGSNQPQHF	TGTGCCAGCAGTTTACCGACGGGTAGCAATCAGCCCCAGCATTTT
TRBD1	TRBJ2-7	TRBV7-8	NA	CASSFDRVKGYEQYF	TGTGCCAGCAGCTTCGACAGGGTGAAGGGGTACGAGCAGTACTTC
NA	TRBJ2-2	TRBV7-6	NA	CASIPTNANTGELFF	TGTGCCAGCATCCCCACTAACGCGAACACCGGGGAGCTGTTTTTT
TRBD1	TRBJ1-5	TRBV6-5	medium-sized	CASSSAGGRGGSNQPQHF	TGTGCCAGCAGTTCCGCAGGGGGCAGGGGCGGTAGCAATCAGCCCCAGCATTTT
TRBD1	TRBJ2-2	TRBV20-1	NA	CSASGQGARTGELFF	TGCAGTGCTAGCGGGCAGGGGGCGCGGACCGGGGAGCTGTTTTTT
TRBD2	TRBJ2-7	TRBV7-2	NA	CASSFPGGYEQYF	TGTGCCAGCAGCTTCCCGGGGGGCTACGAGCAGTACTTC
NA	TRBJ1-5	TRBV7-6	few	CASSPGSNQPQHF	TGTGCCAGCAGCCCAGGTAGCAATCAGCCCCAGCATTTT
TRBD1	TRBJ2-5	TRBV10-1	NA	CASSETGQAVETQYF	TGCGCCAGCAGTGAGACCGGACAGGCGGTGGAGACCCAGTACTTC
NA	TRBJ1-2	TRBV19	NA	CASNIGTYGYTF	TGTGCCAGTAACATCGGGACTTATGGCTACACCTTC
NA	TRBJ2-5	TRBV20-1	medium-sized	CSATKGGGRETQYF	TGCAGTGCTACGAAAGGAGGAGGGCGAGAGACCCAGTACTTC
TRBD2	TRBJ2-7	TRBV4-1	NA	CASSQSNLGLADYEQYF	TGCGCCAGCAGCCAAAGTAATCTGGGACTAGCAGACTACGAGCAGTACTTC
NA	TRBJ2-3	TRBV4-3	NA	CASSQQRYSTDTQYF	TGCGCCAGCAGCCAACAAAGATATTCTACAGATACGCAGTATTTT
NA	TRBJ1-5	TRBV25-1	NA	CASSEGRQPQHF	TGTGCCAGCAGTGAAGGCCGACAGCCCCAGCATTTT